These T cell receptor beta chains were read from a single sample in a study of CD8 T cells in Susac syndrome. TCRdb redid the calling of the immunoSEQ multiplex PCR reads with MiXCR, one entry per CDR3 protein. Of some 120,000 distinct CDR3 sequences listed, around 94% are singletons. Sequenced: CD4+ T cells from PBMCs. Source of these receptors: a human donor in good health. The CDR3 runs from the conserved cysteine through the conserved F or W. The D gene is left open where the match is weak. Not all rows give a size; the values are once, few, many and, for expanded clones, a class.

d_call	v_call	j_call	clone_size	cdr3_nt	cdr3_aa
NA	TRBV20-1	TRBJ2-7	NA	TGCAGTGCCGCCATGGGGGGCTACGAGCAGTACTTC	CSAAMGGYEQYF
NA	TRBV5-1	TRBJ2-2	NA	TGCGCCAGCAGCTTGGCCCTCAGGTCTCCGAACACCGGGGAGCTGTTTTTT	CASSLALRSPNTGELFF
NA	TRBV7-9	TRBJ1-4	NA	TGTGCCAGCAGCTTAGTAGTGGTCTCAACTAATGAAAAACTGTTTTTT	CASSLVVVSTNEKLFF
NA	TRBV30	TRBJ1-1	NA	TGTGCCTGGCGCCTCACAGGGAGGCGAGCTTTCTTT	CAWRLTGRRAFF
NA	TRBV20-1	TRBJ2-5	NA	TGCAGTGCTATTGCCCTGCGTTGGGTCCAGTACTTC	CSAIALRWVQYF
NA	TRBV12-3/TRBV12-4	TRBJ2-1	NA	TGTGCCAGCAGTTTGGGGCAGTTTGTACAGTTCTTC	CASSLGQFVQFF
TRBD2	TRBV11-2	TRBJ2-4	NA	TGTGCCAGCAGCTCCTCTCGGGGGGGGCAGAATATTCAGTACTTC	CASSSSRGGQNIQYF
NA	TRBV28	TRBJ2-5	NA	TGTGCCAGCCGCCCCAGGGGAGCCTTCCAAGAGACCCAGTACTTC	CASRPRGAFQETQYF
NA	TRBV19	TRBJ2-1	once	TGTGCCAGTAGTACTTGGGGACCTACCGATGAGCAGTTCTTC	CASSTWGPTDEQFF
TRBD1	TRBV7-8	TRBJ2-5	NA	TGTGCCAGCAGCTTCGGGACAGAAGAGACCCAGTACTTC	CASSFGTEETQYF
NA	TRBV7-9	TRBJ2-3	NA	TGTGCCAGCAGCTTAGAAGGCGCTAGCGGCACAGATACGCAGTATTTT	CASSLEGASGTDTQYF
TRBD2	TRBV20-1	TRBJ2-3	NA	TGCAGTGCTCCTTTTAGCGGGGCTAGCACAGATACGCAGTATTTT	CSAPFSGASTDTQYF
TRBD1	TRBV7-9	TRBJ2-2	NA	TGTGCCAGCAGCTTGGGACAGGAAACCGGGGAGCTGTTTTTT	CASSLGQETGELFF
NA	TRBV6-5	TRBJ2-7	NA	TGTGCCAGCAGTTATCAGGCAGGGCTGACCTCAGAGCAGTACTTC	CASSYQAGLTSEQYF
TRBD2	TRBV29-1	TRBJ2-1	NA	TGCAGCGTAATTAGCGGGAGAAATGAGCAGTTCTTC	CSVISGRNEQFF
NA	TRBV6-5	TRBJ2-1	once	TGTGCCAGCAGCTTCTGGCGCTCCTACAATGAGCAGTTCTTC	CASSFWRSYNEQFF
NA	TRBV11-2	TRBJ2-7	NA	TGTGCCAGCAGCTTTCGAGGGCAGGAGGGAGAGCAGTACTTC	CASSFRGQEGEQYF
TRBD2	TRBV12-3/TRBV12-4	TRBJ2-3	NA	TGTGCCAGCGGGCGGGGGTTTAATACGCAGTATTTT	CASGRGFNTQYF
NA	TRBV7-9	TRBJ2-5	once	TGTGCCAGCAGCTTTCTCGGGCTCCAAGAGACCCAGTACTTC	CASSFLGLQETQYF
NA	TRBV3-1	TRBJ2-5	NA	TGTGCCAGCAGCCAATTAGGGGAGACCCAGTACTTC	CASSQLGETQYF
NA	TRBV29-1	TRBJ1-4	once	TGCAGCGCCGTGGGGAGGGGAACTAATGAAAAACTGTTTTTT	CSAVGRGTNEKLFF
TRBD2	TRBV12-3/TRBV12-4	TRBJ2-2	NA	TGTGCCAGCAGTTTAGGGCCAGCGGGAGGTACAACCGGGGAGCTGTTTTTT	CASSLGPAGGTTGELFF
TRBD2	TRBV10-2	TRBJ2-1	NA	TGCGCCAGCAGACCGAGCCTAGCGGGAGGGCACCATGAGCAGTTCTTC	CASRPSLAGGHHEQFF
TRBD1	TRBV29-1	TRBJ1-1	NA	TGCAGCGCCGTAGGGACAGGGGTTTTGAACACTGAAGCTTTCTTT	CSAVGTGVLNTEAFF
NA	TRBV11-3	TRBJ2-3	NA	TGTGCCAGCAGCTCCCGGGCGCAGGGAAGCACAGATACGCAGTATTTT	CASSSRAQGSTDTQYF
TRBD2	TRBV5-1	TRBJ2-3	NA	TGCGCCAGCAGCTTGGGTCTTGGGACAAGCGGGAGAGATACGCAGTATTTT	CASSLGLGTSGRDTQYF
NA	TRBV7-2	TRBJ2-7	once	TGTGCCAGCAGCTTAGCCAGGGGGGTATACGAGCAGTACTTC	CASSLARGVYEQYF
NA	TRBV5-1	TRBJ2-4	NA	TGCGCCAGCAGCTTGAGGAGGGGTGACATTCAGTACTTC	CASSLRRGDIQYF
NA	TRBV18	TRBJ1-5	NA	TGTGCCAGCTCAGGGGACATAAATCAGCCCCAGCATTTT	CASSGDINQPQHF
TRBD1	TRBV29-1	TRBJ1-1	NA	TGCAGCGTTGTAGGACAGGGGAACACTGAAGCTTTCTTT	CSVVGQGNTEAFF
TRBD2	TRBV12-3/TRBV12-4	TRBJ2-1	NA	TGTGCCAGCAGTTTGCAGCGGGAGACTGAGCAGTTCTTC	CASSLQRETEQFF
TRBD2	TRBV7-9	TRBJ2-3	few	TGTGCCAGCTCGAAAGCGGGGCGCACAGATACGCAGTATTTT	CASSKAGRTDTQYF
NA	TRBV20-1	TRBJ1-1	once	TGCAGCTATTTGGTGAACACTGAAGCTTTCTTT	CSYLVNTEAFF
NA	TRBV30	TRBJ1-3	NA	TGTGCCTGGAGTGAGGATCTTTCAGGAAACACCATATATTTT	CAWSEDLSGNTIYF
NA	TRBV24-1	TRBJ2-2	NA	TGTGCCACCAGTGAGGGGGTCCCCGGGGAGCTGTTTTTT	CATSEGVPGELFF
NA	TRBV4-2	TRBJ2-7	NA	TGTGCCAGCAGCCGAAAATCTATCGGAGGGGCCTACGAGCAGTACTTC	CASSRKSIGGAYEQYF
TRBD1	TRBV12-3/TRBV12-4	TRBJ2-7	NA	TGTGCCAGCAAGAGGACAGGTCTGTCCGAGCAGTACTTC	CASKRTGLSEQYF
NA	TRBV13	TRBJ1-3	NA	TGTGCCAGCAGCTCCATGGGTGGAAACACCATATATTTT	CASSSMGGNTIYF
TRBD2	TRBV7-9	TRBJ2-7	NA	TGTGCCAGCAGCCATGGACTAGCGGGAGAGGAGCAGTACTTC	CASSHGLAGEEQYF
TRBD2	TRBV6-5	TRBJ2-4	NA	TGTGCCAGCAGCTATAGCGGGAGTGATTCGTTAAACATTCAGTACTTC	CASSYSGSDSLNIQYF
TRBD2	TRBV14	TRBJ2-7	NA	TGTGCCACCATAGCGGGAGGGCGCTCCTACGAGCAGTACTTC	CATIAGGRSYEQYF
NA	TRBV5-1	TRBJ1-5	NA	TGCGCCAGCAGCCCAGACAGTGGTAATCAGCCCCAGCATTTT	CASSPDSGNQPQHF
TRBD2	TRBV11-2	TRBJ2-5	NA	TGTGCCAGCAGCCCCTCTAGCGGGCGTGAGACCCAGTACTTC	CASSPSSGRETQYF
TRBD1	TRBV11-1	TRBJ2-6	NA	TGTGCCAGCAGCCCGGACAGGCGGGTCTGGGCCAACGTCCTGACTTTC	CASSPDRRVWANVLTF
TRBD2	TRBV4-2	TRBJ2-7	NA	TGTGCCAGCAGCCAAGCGGCTAGCGGGAGCGGCGAGCAGTACTTC	CASSQAASGSGEQYF
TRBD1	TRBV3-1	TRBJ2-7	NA	TGTGCCAGCAGCCATGGCCAGGGGGCGTACGAGCAGTACTTC	CASSHGQGAYEQYF
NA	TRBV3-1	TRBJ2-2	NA	TGTGCCAGCAGCCAACCCCAGTGGGAGGCTAGCGACACCGGGGAGCTGTTTTTT	CASSQPQWEASDTGELFF
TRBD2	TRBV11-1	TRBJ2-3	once	TGTGCCAGCAGTATAACCGGCCCGGGAGGAGGCACAGATACGCAGTATTTT	CASSITGPGGGTDTQYF
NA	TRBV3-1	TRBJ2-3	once	TGTGCCAGCAGCCCTCCCCTAGGTACGCAGTATTTT	CASSPPLGTQYF
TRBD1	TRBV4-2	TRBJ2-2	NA	TGTGCCAGCAGCCAAGACGAGGACAGGGTCCACACCGGGGAGCTGTTTTTT	CASSQDEDRVHTGELFF
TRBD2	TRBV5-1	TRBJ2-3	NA	TGCGCCAGCAACATCATAGCGGGAGTGGGAGCAGATACGCAGTATTTT	CASNIIAGVGADTQYF
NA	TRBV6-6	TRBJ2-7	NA	TGTGCCAGCAGTACTCTAGCGAACGAGCAGTACTTC	CASSTLANEQYF
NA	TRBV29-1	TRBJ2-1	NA	TGCAGCGTCGGAGGCCTCAATGAGCAGTTCTTC	CSVGGLNEQFF
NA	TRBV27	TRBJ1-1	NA	TGTGCCAGCAGTTTAGGGCGAATGGGCACTGAAGCTTTCTTT	CASSLGRMGTEAFF
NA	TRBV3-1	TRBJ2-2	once	TGTGCCAGCAGCCTTTCCCCAGGGGTCGGCACCGGGGAGCTGTTTTTT	CASSLSPGVGTGELFF
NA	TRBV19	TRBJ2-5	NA	TGTGCCAGTAGTATCCCTCCGGGACAAGGGGAGACCCAGTACTTC	CASSIPPGQGETQYF
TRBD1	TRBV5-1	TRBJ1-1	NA	TGCGCCAGCAGCGATCGACAGGGGTTGGACACTGAAGCTTTCTTT	CASSDRQGLDTEAFF
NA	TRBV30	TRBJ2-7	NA	TGTGCCTGGAGTCCGAACGGTAAATCCTACGAGCAGTACTTC	CAWSPNGKSYEQYF
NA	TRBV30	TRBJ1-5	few	TGTGCCTGGAGTGTACAGAGCAATCAGCCCCAGCATTTT	CAWSVQSNQPQHF
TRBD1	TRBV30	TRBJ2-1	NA	TGTGCCTGGGAAAGACAGGGGGCCTACTTTAATGAGCAGTTCTTC	CAWERQGAYFNEQFF